This T cell receptor beta chain is from a study of early T cells in non-severe SARS-CoV-2 infection. Looking at the study overall: Alpha and beta chains were unpaired, from unsorted whole-blood bulk RNA.

General study points: Anti-spike CD8 responses were favored by VDJdb matching, which missed private and CD4 specificities.

Germline assignment: CDR1 SGHTA and CDR2 FQGNSA. The CDR3 covers 16 residues. V lost 5 bases, J lost 2 bases, and 17 bases lay in between. In this sample, this clonotype turned up many times. Its antigen is currently unknown. The protocol attached unique molecular identifiers to individual cDNA molecules. TCRdb re-called the 5' RACE reads through MiXCR, storing one row per CDR3 protein. This table has about 30,000 distinct CDR3 sequences, around 7% appearing once. This clonotype was sampled from an adult who was a healthcare worker with PCR-confirmed SARS-CoV-2 infection or an uninfected control (not recorded which). V usage is TRBV7-2 and J usage is TRBJ2-3, with D perhaps TRBD2 (6 bases). The sample consisted of whole blood. The CDR3 spells CASSLGGAGLTDTQYF. CDR3 coding DNA: TGTGCCAGCAGCCTCGGGGGTGCAGGGCTCACAGATACGCAGTATTTT. The full variable domain, in which reference TRBV7-2 and TRBJ2-3 provide the parts outside the CDR3, is GAGVSQSPSNKVTEKGKDVELRCDPISGHTALYWYRQSLGQGLEFLIYFQGNSAPDKSGLPSDRFSAERTGGSVSTLTIQRTQQEDSAVYLCASSLGGAGLTDTQYFGPGTRLTVL.